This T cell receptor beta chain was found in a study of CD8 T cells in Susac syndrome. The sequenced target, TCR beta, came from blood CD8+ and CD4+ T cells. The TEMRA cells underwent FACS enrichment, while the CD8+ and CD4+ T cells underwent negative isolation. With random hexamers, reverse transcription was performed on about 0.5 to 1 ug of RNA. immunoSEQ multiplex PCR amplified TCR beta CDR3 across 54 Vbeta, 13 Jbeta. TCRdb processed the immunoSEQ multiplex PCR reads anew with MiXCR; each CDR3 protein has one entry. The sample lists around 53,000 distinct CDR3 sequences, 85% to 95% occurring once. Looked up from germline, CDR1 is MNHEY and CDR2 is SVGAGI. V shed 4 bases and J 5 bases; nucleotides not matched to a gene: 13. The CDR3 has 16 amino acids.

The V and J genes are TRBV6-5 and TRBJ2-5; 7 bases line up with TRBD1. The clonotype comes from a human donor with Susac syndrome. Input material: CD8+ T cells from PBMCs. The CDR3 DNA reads TGTGCCAGCAGTTCACGGACAGGCCTCGGTTTGGAGACCCAGTACTTC. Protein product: CASSSRTGLGLETQYF.